Following are 14 T cell receptor beta chains from one sample sequenced in a study of beta chain features in type 1 diabetes. The entirety of the isolated RNA underwent reverse transcription, so expressed TCRB transcripts were sequenced. Measured with immunoSEQ multiplex PCR; TCRdb has only the in-frame clones, and not every one. The sample lists hundreds of thousands of clones, around 16% occurring once. Specimen: naive CD4+ T cells from blood. The receptors were sampled from a young man in good health.

This chain joins TRBV30 and TRBJ1-5, with D tentatively TRBD1 (5 bases). V lost 5 bases and J 11 bases, leaving 19 bases between the germline ends. The CDR3 loop spans 13 amino acids. The germline V gene encodes CDR1 GTSNPN and CDR2 SVGIG (reference sequence). CDR3 DNA: TGTGCCTGGGCTGACAGTGGAAAGGCGGCCCAGCATTTT. Amino acids: CAWADSGKAAQHF.

This clone was recorded at least ten times. This chain links TRBV4-3 with TRBJ2-1, with 9 positions matching TRBD1. The V gene's germline CDR1 is LGHNA and CDR2 YSLEER. After removal of 2 bases from V and 8 bases from J, the junction contained 4 bases not matched to a gene. This CDR3 contains 14 residues. CDR3 in amino acids: CASSQMGQGYEQFF. In nucleotides, the CDR3 is TGCGCCAGCAGCCAAATGGGACAGGGATATGAGCAGTTCTTC.

This rearrangement joins TRBV15 to TRBJ1-2; D is unresolved. CDR1 is LNHNV and CDR2 is YYDKDF in the germline V gene (reference sequence). The V and J ends lost 0 bases and 0 bases respectively, with 14 bases between them. The CDR3 is made up of 17 amino acids. For the CDR3, the DNA is TGTGCCACCAGCAGAGATCTAGCTAGGCAGGCTAACTATGGCTACACCTTC. It encodes CATSRDLARQANYGYTF.

This clone came up a few times. V is TRBV13 and J is TRBJ2-3; 7 nucleotides line up with TRBD1. The J segment lost 5 bases and the V segment lost 3 bases, leaving 5 bases of the junction unmatched. In germline, CDR1 is PRHDT, CDR2 FYEKMQ (reference sequence). The CDR3 consists of 14 residues. The CDR3 spells CASSFDREKDTQYF. CDR3 nucleotides: TGTGCCAGCAGCTTTGACAGGGAGAAAGATACGCAGTATTTT.

V and J are TRBV18 and TRBJ2-7; 7 bases are shared with TRBD1. CDR3 length equals 13 residues. Trimming at V came to 9 bases and at J to 4 bases, leaving 9 bases not matched to a gene. The germline CDR1 and CDR2 sequences are KGHSH and LQKENI. CDR3 region: CASSTGFSYEQYF. DNA of the CDR3: TGTGCCAGTTCGACAGGGTTCAGTTACGAGCAGTACTTC.

The chain is built from TRBV27 and TRBJ2-7; 8 nucleotides match TRBD2. V trimming: 8 bases; J trimming: 5 bases; junction bases outside the gene matches: 8. Germline V gives CDR1 MNHEY, CDR2 SMNVEV (reference sequence). The CDR3 consists of 13 residues. The CDR3: CASRRSGRNEQYF. The CDR3 bases are TGTGCCAGCCGGCGGAGCGGGAGAAACGAGCAGTACTTC.

This rearrangement joins TRBV9 to TRBJ2-7; D might be TRBD1 (5 bases). With 4 bases removed from V and 3 bases from J, the gap between germline ends came to 17 bases. Germline V gene data show CDR1 as SGDLS and CDR2 as YYNGEE. The CDR3 runs to 15 residues. The CDR3 loop reads CASSPSRQSSYEQYF. The DNA of the CDR3 is TGTGCCAGCAGCCCGTCACGACAGAGCAGCTACGAGCAGTACTTC.

The rearrangement links TRBV5-1 to TRBJ2-5, with 7 bases identical to TRBD1. The CDR3 is 14 residues long. With V trimmed by 4 bases and J by 2 bases, 5 bases remained unmatched. CDR1 is SGHRS and CDR2 is YFSETQ in the germline V gene. The CDR3: CASSPGQTQETQYF. In nucleotides, the CDR3 is TGCGCCAGCAGCCCGGGACAGACACAAGAGACCCAGTACTTC. The entire variable domain, with the rest obtained from reference TRBV5-1 and TRBJ2-5, is as follows: KAGVTQTPRYLIKTRGQQVTLSCSPISGHRSVSWYQQTPGQGLQFLFEYFSETQRNKGNFPGRFSGRQFSNSRSEMNVSTLELGDSALYLCASSPGQTQETQYFGPGTRLLVL.

In its sample, this clone was seen a few times. The genes are TRBV9 and TRBJ2-7; 8 bases match TRBD1. Germline CDR1 and CDR2: SGDLS and YYNGEE. This CDR3 comprises 12 residues. Germline trimming cut 3 bases from V and 7 bases from J; bases unmatched to any gene: 3. In DNA, the CDR3 is TGTGCCAGCAGCGGCAGGGGGCAAGAGCAGTACTTC. Translation gives CASSGRGQEQYF.

This clone has more than one count but fewer than ten. The V gene is TRBV11-2, the J gene TRBJ2-7, with D hard to call. V was clipped by 1 base and J by 0 bases, with 7 bases between them. The CDR3 totals 14 residues. Germline-derived CDR1 and CDR2 are SGHAT and FQNNGV. CDR3 region: CASSLAGGSYEQYF. CDR3 in DNA: TGTGCCAGCAGCTTAGCTGGCGGCTCCTACGAGCAGTACTTC.

This clone occurred a few times. The rearrangement links TRBV28 to TRBJ1-4; D is undetermined. Trimming removed 2 bases from V and 12 bases from J, with 10 bases in between. Germline CDR1 is MDHEN and CDR2 is SYDVKM. CDR3 length: 12 residues. CDR3 loop: CASSLNIGELFF. CDR3 DNA sequence: TGTGCCAGCAGTTTAAATATCGGGGAACTGTTTTTT.

The chain uses TRBV9 and TRBJ2-2; D is possibly TRBD2 (6 bases). In germline, CDR1 is SGDLS, CDR2 YYNGEE. CDR3 length: 16 residues. The germline V and J ends were trimmed by 3 bases and 1 base, with 13 bases remaining between them. The CDR3 is CASSGRWGVNTGELFF. The DNA of the CDR3 is TGTGCCAGCAGCGGTCGTTGGGGGGTGAACACCGGGGAGCTGTTTTTT.

This clone has a handful of counts. The V and J genes are TRBV11-2 and TRBJ2-1; 7 positions agree with TRBD1. The CDR3 is 17 residues long. The germline V gene has CDR1 SGHAT and CDR2 FQNNGV. Trimming removed 5 bases from V and 6 bases from J; junction bases left unmatched: 16. The CDR3 sequence: CASSHALFGTVINEQFF. The CDR3 nucleotides read TGTGCCAGCAGCCATGCCCTATTTGGGACAGTCATCAATGAGCAGTTCTTC.

This sequence joins TRBV5-5 and TRBJ1-2; D gene unclear. The V end was cut by 4 bases, the J end by 4 bases, with 8 bases between. The CDR3 is 12 residues long. Germline assignment: CDR1 SGHKS and CDR2 YYEKEE (reference sequence). This CDR3 reads CASSLDGYGYTF. The CDR3 bases are TGTGCCAGCAGCCTGGACGGCTATGGCTACACCTTC.